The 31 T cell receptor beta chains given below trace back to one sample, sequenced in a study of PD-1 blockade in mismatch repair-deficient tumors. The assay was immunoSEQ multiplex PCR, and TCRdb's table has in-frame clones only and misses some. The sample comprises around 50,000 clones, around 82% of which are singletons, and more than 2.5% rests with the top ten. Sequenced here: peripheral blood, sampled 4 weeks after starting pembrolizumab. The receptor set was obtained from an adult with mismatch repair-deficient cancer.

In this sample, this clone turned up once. The CDR3: CASSSGTLTDTQYF. In nucleotides, the CDR3 is TGTGCCAGTAGTTCCGGGACTCTTACAGATACGCAGTATTTT. This chain uses TRBV19 with TRBJ2-3, with TRBD2 as a possible D gene (6 bases). The CDR3 is 14 amino acids. V was cut by 5 bases and J by 3 bases, with 12 bases left in between. The germline V gene has CDR1 LNHDA and CDR2 SQIVND (reference sequence).

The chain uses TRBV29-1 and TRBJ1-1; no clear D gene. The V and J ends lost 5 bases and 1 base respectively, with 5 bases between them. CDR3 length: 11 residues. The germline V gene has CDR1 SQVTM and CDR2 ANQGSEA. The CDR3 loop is CSVTPNTEAFF. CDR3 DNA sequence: TGCAGCGTTACCCCGAACACTGAAGCTTTCTTT.

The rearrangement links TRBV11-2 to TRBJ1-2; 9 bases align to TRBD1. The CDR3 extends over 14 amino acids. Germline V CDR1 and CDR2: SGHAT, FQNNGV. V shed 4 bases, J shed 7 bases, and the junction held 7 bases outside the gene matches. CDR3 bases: TGTGCCAGCAGCTCCCTGGGACAGGGCGGTGGCTACACCTTC. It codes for CASSSLGQGGGYTF.

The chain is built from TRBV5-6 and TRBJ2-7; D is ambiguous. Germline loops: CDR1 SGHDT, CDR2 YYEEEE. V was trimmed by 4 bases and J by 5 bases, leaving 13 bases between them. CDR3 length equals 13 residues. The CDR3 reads CASSTATKDEQYF. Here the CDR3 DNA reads TGTGCCAGCAGCACCGCCACTAAAGACGAGCAGTACTTC.

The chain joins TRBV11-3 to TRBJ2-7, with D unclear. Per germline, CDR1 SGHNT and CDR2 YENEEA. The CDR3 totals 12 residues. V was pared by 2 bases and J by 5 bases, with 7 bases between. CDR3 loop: CASSLISDEQYF. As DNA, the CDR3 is TGTGCCAGCAGCTTAATCAGCGACGAGCAGTACTTC. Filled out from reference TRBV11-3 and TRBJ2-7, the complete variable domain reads EAGVVQSPRYKIIEKKQPVAFWCNPISGHNTLYWYLQNLGQGPELLIRYENEEAVDDSQLPKDRFSAERLKGVDSTLKIQPAELGDSAVYLCASSLISDEQYFGPGTRLTVT.

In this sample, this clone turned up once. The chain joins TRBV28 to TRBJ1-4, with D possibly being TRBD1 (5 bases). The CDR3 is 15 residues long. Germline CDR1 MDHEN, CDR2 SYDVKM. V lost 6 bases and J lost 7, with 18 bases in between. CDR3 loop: CASSTIDSYTEKLFF. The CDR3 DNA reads TGTGCCAGCAGCACTATCGACAGCTACACTGAAAAACTGTTTTTT.

The DNA for the CDR3 is TGTGCCAGCAGCCCCCGATTTGAGGTCAACGAGCAGTACTTC. It translates to CASSPRFEVNEQYF. The gene calls are TRBV9 and TRBJ2-7; D call uncertain. V lost 4 bases, J lost 5 bases, and 16 bases lay in between. This CDR3 is 14 amino acids long. Germline V gene sequence: CDR1 SGDLS, CDR2 YYNGEE. The whole variable domain, filled in from reference TRBV9 and TRBJ2-7, reads DSGVTQTPKHLITATGQRVTLRCSPRSGDLSVYWYQQSLDQGLQFLIQYYNGEERAKGNILERFSAQQFPDLHSELNLSSLELGDSALYFCASSPRFEVNEQYFGPGTRLTVT.

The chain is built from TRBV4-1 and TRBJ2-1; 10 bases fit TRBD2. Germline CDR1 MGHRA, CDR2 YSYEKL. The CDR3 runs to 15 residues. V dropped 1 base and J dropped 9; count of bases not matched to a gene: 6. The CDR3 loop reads CASSQGLAGDSEQFF. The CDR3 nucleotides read TGCGCCAGCAGCCAAGGGCTAGCGGGAGACAGTGAGCAGTTCTTC.

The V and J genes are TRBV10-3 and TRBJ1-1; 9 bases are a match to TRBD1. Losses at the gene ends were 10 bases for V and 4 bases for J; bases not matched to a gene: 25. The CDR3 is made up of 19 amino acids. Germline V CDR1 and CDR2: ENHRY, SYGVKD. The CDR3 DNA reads TGTGCCACTACCCGACCTACAGGGGGCCCCAGCGGGTGGTTCACTGAAGCTTTCTTT. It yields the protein CATTRPTGGPSGWFTEAFF.

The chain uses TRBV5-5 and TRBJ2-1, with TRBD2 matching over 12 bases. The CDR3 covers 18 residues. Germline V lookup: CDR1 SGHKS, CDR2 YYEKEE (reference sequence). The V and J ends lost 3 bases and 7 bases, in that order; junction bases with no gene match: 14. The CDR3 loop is CASSSRYETSGRVNEQFF. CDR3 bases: TGTGCCAGCAGCTCACGATATGAGACTAGCGGGAGAGTTAATGAGCAGTTCTTC.

DNA of the CDR3: TGTGCTAGTGGTTTGGGGACAGGGGGCGATGAGCAGTTCTTC. It is translated as CASGLGTGGDEQFF. V is TRBV12-5 and J is TRBJ2-1; 11 positions match TRBD1. Looked up from germline, CDR1 is LGHNT and CDR2 is FRNRAP. V dropped 1 base and J dropped 8; count of bases not matched to a gene: 1. The CDR3 totals 14 residues. Supplemented by reference TRBV12-5 and TRBJ2-1, the full variable domain reads DARVTQTPRHKVTEMGQEVTMRCQPILGHNTVFWYRQTMMQGLELLAYFRNRAPLDDSGMPKDRFSAEMPDATLATLKIQPSEPRDSAVYFCASGLGTGGDEQFFGPGTRLTVL.

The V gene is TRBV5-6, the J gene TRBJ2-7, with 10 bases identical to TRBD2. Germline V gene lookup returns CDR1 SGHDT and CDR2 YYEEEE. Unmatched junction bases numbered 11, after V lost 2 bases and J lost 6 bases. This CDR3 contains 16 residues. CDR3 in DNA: TGTGCCAGCAGCTTCGAGCGGGAGGGCCACGAAGCCGAGCAGTACTTC. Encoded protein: CASSFEREGHEAEQYF.

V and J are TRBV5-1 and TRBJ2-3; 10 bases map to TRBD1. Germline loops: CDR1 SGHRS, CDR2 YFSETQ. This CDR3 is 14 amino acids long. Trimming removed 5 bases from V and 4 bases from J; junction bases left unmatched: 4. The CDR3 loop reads CASRGQGISDTQYF. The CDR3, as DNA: TGCGCCAGCAGGGGACAGGGGATATCAGATACGCAGTATTTT.

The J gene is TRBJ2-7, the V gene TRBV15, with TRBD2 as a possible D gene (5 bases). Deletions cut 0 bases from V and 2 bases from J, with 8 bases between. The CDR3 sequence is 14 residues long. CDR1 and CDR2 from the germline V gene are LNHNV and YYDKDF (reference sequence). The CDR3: CATSRESGTYEQYF. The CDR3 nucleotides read TGTGCCACCAGCAGAGAGAGCGGAACCTACGAGCAGTACTTC.

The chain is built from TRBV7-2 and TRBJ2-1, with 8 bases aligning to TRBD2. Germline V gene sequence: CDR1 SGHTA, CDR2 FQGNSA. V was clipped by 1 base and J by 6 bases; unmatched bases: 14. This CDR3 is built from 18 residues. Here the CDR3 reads CASSLGGALRGRFNEQFF. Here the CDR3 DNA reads TGTGCCAGCAGCTTAGGGGGGGCTTTACGCGGGAGGTTCAATGAGCAGTTCTTC.

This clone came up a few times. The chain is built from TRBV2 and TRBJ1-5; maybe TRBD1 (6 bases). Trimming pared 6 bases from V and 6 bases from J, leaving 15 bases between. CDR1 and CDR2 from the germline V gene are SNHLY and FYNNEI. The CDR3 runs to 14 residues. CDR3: CASRSGDTVQPQHF. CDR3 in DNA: TGTGCCAGCAGATCAGGGGACACCGTTCAGCCCCAGCATTTT.

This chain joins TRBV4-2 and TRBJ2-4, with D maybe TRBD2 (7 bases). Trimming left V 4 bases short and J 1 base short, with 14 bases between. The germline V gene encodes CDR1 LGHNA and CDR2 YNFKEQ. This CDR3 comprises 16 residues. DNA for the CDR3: TGTGCCAGCAGCCTTCAGGGGAGGGTGGCCAAAAACATTCAGTACTTC. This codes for CASSLQGRVAKNIQYF.

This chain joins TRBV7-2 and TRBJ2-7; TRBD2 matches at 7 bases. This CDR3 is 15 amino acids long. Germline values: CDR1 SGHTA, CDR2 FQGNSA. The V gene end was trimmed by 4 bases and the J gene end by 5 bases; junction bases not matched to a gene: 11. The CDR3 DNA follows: TGTGCCAGCAGCTCCAGCGGACTAGGGACCCACGAGCAGTACTTC. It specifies CASSSSGLGTHEQYF. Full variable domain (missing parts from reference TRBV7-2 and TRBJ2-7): GAGVSQSPSNKVTEKGKDVELRCDPISGHTALYWYRQSLGQGLEFLIYFQGNSAPDKSGLPSDRFSAERTGGSVSTLTIQRTQQEDSAVYLCASSSSGLGTHEQYFGPGTRLTVT.

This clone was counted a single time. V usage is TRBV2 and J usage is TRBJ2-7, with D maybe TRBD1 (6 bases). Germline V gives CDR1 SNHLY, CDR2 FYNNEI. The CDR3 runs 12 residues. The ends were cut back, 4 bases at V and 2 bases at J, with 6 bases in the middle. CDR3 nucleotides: TGTGCCAGCAGTGGGACAGCCTACGAGCAGTACTTC. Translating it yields CASSGTAYEQYF.

The CDR3 DNA reads as TGTGCCATCAGTGAGGGGACAAGCCTAACCTACAATGAGCAGTTCTTC. Its protein is CAISEGTSLTYNEQFF. This chain connects TRBV10-3 to TRBJ2-1; TRBD1 is a possible D gene (6 bases). V lost 2 bases, J lost 2 bases, and 13 bases lay in between. Germline assignment: CDR1 ENHRY and CDR2 SYGVKD. The CDR3 extends over 16 amino acids.

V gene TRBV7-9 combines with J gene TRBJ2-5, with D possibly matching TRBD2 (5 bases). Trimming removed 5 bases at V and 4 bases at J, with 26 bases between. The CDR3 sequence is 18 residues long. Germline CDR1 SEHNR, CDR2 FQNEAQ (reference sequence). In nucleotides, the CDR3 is TGTGCCAGCAGCGCCCACCCCGGGGAGTCAGCGGAGCGAGAGACCCAGTACTTC. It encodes CASSAHPGESAERETQYF.

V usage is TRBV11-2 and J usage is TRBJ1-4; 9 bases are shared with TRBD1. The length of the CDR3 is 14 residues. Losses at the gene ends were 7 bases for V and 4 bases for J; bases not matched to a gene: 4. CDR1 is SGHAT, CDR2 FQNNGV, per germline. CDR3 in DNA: TGTGCCAGCATTGGGACAGGGCTTAATGAAAAACTGTTTTTT. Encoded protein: CASIGTGLNEKLFF.

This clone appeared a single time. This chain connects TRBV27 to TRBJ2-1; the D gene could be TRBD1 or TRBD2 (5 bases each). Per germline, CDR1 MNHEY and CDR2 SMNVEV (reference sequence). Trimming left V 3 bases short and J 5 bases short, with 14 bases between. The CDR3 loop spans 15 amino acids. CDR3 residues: CASSFTGGPHNEQFF. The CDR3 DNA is TGTGCCAGCAGTTTCACAGGAGGCCCCCACAATGAGCAGTTCTTC.

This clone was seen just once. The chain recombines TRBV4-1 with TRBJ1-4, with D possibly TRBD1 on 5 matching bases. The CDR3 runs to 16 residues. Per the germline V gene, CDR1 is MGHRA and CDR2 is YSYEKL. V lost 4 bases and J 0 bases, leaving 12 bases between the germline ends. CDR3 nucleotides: TGCGCCAGCAGCCGCAACGGGGGTGCAACTAATGAAAAACTGTTTTTT. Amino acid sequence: CASSRNGGATNEKLFF.

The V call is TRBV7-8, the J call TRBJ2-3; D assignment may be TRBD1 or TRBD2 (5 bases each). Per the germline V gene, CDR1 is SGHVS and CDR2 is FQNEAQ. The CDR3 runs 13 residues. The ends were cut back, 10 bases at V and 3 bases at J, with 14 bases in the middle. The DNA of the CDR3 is TGTGCCACCGGGGCTAGCCGTACAGATACGCAGTATTTT. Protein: CATGASRTDTQYF. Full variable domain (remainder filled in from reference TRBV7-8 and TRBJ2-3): GAGVSQSPRYKVAKRGQDVALRCDPISGHVSLFWYQQALGQGPEFLTYFQNEAQLDKSGLPSDRFFAERPEGSVSTLKIQRTQQEDSAVYLCATGASRTDTQYFGPGTRLTVL.

CDR3 DNA sequence: TGTGCCAGCTCACCACAGCCCTTCGCGGGAGTGTTGGGCGGAGATACGCAGTATTTT. It translates to CASSPQPFAGVLGGDTQYF. This chain connects TRBV18 to TRBJ2-3; TRBD2 aligns across 7 bases. The CDR3 is 19 amino acids. Germline values: CDR1 KGHSH, CDR2 LQKENI. Trimming removed 1 base from V and 5 bases from J; junction bases left unmatched: 18.

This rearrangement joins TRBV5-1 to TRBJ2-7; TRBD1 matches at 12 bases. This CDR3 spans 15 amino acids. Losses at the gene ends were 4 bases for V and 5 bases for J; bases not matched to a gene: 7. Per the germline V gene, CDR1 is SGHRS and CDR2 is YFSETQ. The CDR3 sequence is CASSLSGTGGNEQYF. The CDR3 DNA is TGCGCCAGCAGCCTCTCCGGGACAGGGGGCAACGAGCAGTACTTC. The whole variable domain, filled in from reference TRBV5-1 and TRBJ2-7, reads KAGVTQTPRYLIKTRGQQVTLSCSPISGHRSVSWYQQTPGQGLQFLFEYFSETQRNKGNFPGRFSGRQFSNSRSEMNVSTLELGDSALYLCASSLSGTGGNEQYFGPGTRLTVT.

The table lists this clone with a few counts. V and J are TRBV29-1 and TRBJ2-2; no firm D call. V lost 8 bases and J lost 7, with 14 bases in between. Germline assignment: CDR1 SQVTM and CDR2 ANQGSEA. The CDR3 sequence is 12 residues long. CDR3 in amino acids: CSTQTGFGELFF. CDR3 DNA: TGCAGCACCCAAACCGGATTCGGGGAGCTGTTTTTT.

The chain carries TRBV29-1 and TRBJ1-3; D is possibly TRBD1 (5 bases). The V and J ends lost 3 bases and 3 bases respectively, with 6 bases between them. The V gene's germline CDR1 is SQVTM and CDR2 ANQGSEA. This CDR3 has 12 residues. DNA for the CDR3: TGCAGCGTTGACGGGGGTGGAAACACCATATATTTT. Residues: CSVDGGGNTIYF.

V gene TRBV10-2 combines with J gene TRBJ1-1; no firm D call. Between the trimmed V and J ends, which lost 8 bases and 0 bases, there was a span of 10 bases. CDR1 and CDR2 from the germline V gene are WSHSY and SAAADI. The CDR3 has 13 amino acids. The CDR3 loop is CASGTALNTEAFF. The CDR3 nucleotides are TGCGCCAGCGGTACAGCCCTGAACACTGAAGCTTTCTTT.

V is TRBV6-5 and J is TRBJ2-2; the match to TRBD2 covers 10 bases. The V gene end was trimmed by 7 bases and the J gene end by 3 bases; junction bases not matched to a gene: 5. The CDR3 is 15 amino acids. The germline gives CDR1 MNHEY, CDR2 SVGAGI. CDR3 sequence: CASTRTSGDTGELFF. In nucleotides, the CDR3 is TGTGCCAGCACCCGGACTAGCGGAGACACCGGGGAGCTGTTTTTT.